Listed below are T cell receptor beta chains from one sample, sequenced in a study of OX40 agonist ivuxolimab in advanced cancers. TCRdb's table, derived via immunoSEQ multiplex PCR, lists solely in-frame clones and lacks some. The repertoire has 55,000 to 90,000 clones, around 88% of them found once; the top ten carry 0.8% to 0.9%. Here the sequenced sample was CD4+ or CD8+ T cells sorted from blood, taken in a trial of the OX40 agonist ivuxolimab. Receptors were obtained from an adult with an advanced solid tumor such as melanoma, head and neck, liver or kidney cancer. Both conserved end residues are part of each CDR3. Each record gives: V gene, D gene, J gene, clone size, CDR3 protein, CDR3 DNA. The D gene is left open where the match is weak. Clone size is shown for a subset of rows, as once, few, many or a class of expanded clone.

>TRBV5-5|.|TRBJ1-2|.
CASSLDFYGYTF
TGTGCCAGCAGCTTGGACTTCTATGGCTACACCTTC
>TRBV9|TRBD2|TRBJ2-5|.
CASSASVGLAGETQYF
TGTGCCAGCAGCGCCAGCGTTGGGCTAGCGGGAGAGACCCAGTACTTC
>TRBV25-1|TRBD1|TRBJ2-1|.
CASSPKGQGGNDEQFF
TGTGCCAGCAGTCCCAAGGGACAGGGAGGGAACGATGAGCAGTTCTTC
>TRBV9|.|TRBJ2-7|.
CASSGGQTYEQYF
TGTGCCAGCAGCGGTGGACAGACCTACGAGCAGTACTTC
>TRBV7-7|.|TRBJ2-2|.
CASSPSGTGELFF
TGTGCTAGCAGTCCGAGTGGCACCGGGGAGCTGTTTTTT
>TRBV29-1|.|TRBJ2-2|.
CSVEKEVIFGRGAVF
.
>TRBV7-8|.|TRBJ2-1|.
CASSPGGGREQFF
TGTGCCAGCAGCCCAGGTGGCGGGCGCGAGCAGTTCTTC
>TRBV30|.|TRBJ1-1|.
CACQYGRGITEAFF
TGTGCCTGTCAATACGGAAGGGGTATCACTGAAGCTTTCTTT
>TRBV5-6|TRBD1|TRBJ1-2|once
CASSFLDRPGASGYTF
TGTGCCAGCAGCTTCTTGGACAGGCCCGGCGCGTCGGGCTACACCTTC
>TRBV28|.|TRBJ1-2|.
CASSSEGFRGYGYTF
TGTGCCAGCAGTTCGGAGGGGTTTCGCGGCTATGGCTACACCTTC
>TRBV30|TRBD2|TRBJ2-1|.
CAWSSRGSEQFF
TGTGCCTGGAGTTCCCGCGGGAGTGAGCAGTTCTTC
>TRBV7-4|.|TRBJ1-5|.
CASSSLRGNQPQHF
TGTGCCAGCAGCTCCCTAAGGGGCAATCAGCCCCAGCATTTT
>TRBV7-2|TRBD1|TRBJ1-2|.
CASSLEWRQGIGGYTF
TGTGCCAGCAGCTTAGAATGGAGACAGGGGATCGGCGGCTACACCTTC
>TRBV4-3|TRBD2|TRBJ2-2|.
CASSRTSGGPGELFF
TGCGCCAGCAGCAGGACTAGCGGGGGACCCGGGGAGCTGTTTTTT
>TRBV28|.|TRBJ2-7|once
CASSFGGRGYEQYF
TGTGCCAGCAGTTTCGGGGGGCGCGGATACGAGCAGTACTTC
>TRBV10-3|.|TRBJ2-5|.
CAISELGPQETQYF
TGTGCCATCAGTGAGTTGGGGCCCCAAGAGACCCAGTACTTC
>TRBV6-1|TRBD2|TRBJ2-3|.
CASGPSGLAADTQYF
TGTGCCAGCGGACCTTCGGGACTAGCGGCAGATACGCAGTATTTT
>TRBV7-2|TRBD2|TRBJ2-7|.
CASSLGTSGSSYEQYF
TGTGCCAGCAGCTTAGGGACAAGCGGGAGCTCCTACGAGCAGTACTTC
>TRBV11-2|.|TRBJ2-3|.
CASSLAPYSDTQYF
TGTGCCAGCAGCTTAGCTCCCTATTCAGATACGCAGTATTTT
>TRBV5-1|.|TRBJ2-5|.
CASRGAVQETQYF
TGCGCCAGCCGCGGGGCGGTCCAAGAGACCCAGTACTTC
>TRBV14|.|TRBJ1-2|.
CASSQQGINYGYTF
TGTGCCAGCAGCCAACAAGGCATTAACTATGGCTACACCTTC
>TRBV5-1|.|TRBJ2-2|.
CASSSDTGELFF
TGCGCCAGCAGCTCCGACACCGGGGAGCTGTTTTTT
>TRBV2|.|TRBJ1-1|.
CASRPDTLGTEAFF
TGTGCCAGCAGGCCGGACACCCTGGGGACTGAAGCTTTCTTT
>TRBV2|.|TRBJ1-3|.
CASSEGVRGNTIYF
TGTGCCAGCAGCGAAGGGGTGAGGGGAAACACCATATATTTT
>TRBV7-2|.|TRBJ2-1|.
CASSLASHEQFF
TGTGCCAGCAGCTTAGCTAGTCATGAGCAGTTCTTC
>TRBV5-1|.|TRBJ2-7|once
CASSTEPGTGRNEQYF
TGCGCCAGCAGTACTGAACCGGGTACAGGGAGGAACGAGCAGTACTTC
>TRBV20-1|.|TRBJ2-7|.
CSAAWDEQYF
TGCAGTGCCGCTTGGGACGAGCAGTACTTC
>TRBV11-2|.|TRBJ2-7|.
CASSLESGAEQYF
TGTGCCAGCAGCTTAGAATCGGGAGCCGAGCAGTACTTC
>TRBV9|.|TRBJ2-7|.
CASSVGLDYEQYF
TGTGCCAGCAGCGTAGGACTAGACTACGAGCAGTACTTC
>TRBV10-3|.|TRBJ2-5|.
CAISDSQGGETQYF
TGTGCCATCAGTGATAGTCAGGGGGGAGAGACCCAGTACTTC
>TRBV4-3|.|TRBJ1-1|few
CASSPQEYTEAFF
TGCGCCAGCAGCCCCCAAGAGTACACTGAAGCTTTCTTT
>TRBV5-6|.|TRBJ1-1|.
CASSLIPEGNTEAFF
TGTGCCAGCAGCTTAATTCCCGAGGGGAACACTGAAGCTTTCTTT
>TRBV28|TRBD2|TRBJ2-7|.
CASRPTSGGTYEQYF
TGTGCCAGCAGGCCAACTAGCGGGGGAACCTACGAGCAGTACTTC
>TRBV28|TRBD1|TRBJ1-2|.
CASSSGQGSDGYTF
TGTGCCAGCAGTTCAGGACAGGGGAGCGATGGCTACACCTTC
>TRBV9|TRBD1|TRBJ2-1|once
CASSDLGQSYNEQFF
TGTGCCAGCAGCGACCTGGGACAGTCCTACAATGAGCAGTTCTTC
>TRBV7-2|.|TRBJ1-2|.
CASSSLQSYTF
TGTGCCAGCAGCTCACTACAGAGCTACACCTTC
>TRBV18|TRBD1|TRBJ1-2|.
CASSPDRGDGYTF
TGTGCCAGCTCACCGGACAGGGGTGACGGCTACACCTTC
>TRBV5-4|TRBD2|TRBJ2-1|.
CASSLGGLAGLSEQFF
TGTGCCAGCAGCTTGGGGGGACTAGCGGGGTTGAGTGAGCAGTTCTTC
>TRBV9|TRBD1|TRBJ1-1|.
CASSAHRGNTEAFF
TGTGCCAGCAGCGCACACAGGGGGAACACTGAAGCTTTCTTT
>TRBV4-3|.|TRBJ1-1|.
CASSQALRLADTEAFF
TGCGCCAGCAGCCAAGCCTTGAGACTGGCGGACACTGAAGCTTTCTTT
>TRBV4-1|.|TRBJ2-5|.
CASSFRRQGDDETQYF
TGCGCCAGCAGCTTCCGTCGCCAAGGGGACGACGAGACCCAGTACTTC
>TRBV28|TRBD1|TRBJ2-7|.
CASSPTGALVRAGEQYF
TGTGCCAGCAGTCCTACAGGGGCCTTAGTTAGAGCCGGCGAGCAGTACTTC
>TRBV5-1|.|TRBJ2-1|.
CASSASLDEQFF
TGCGCCAGCAGCGCTAGTTTGGATGAGCAGTTCTTC
>TRBV7-9|.|TRBJ1-6|.
CASSWGGGVLNSPLHF
TGTGCCAGCAGCTGGGGGGGCGGGGTATTGAATTCACCCCTCCACTTT
>TRBV6-6|.|TRBJ1-5|.
CASRDGTQNQPQHF
TGTGCCAGCAGGGACGGGACACAAAATCAGCCCCAGCATTTT
>TRBV10-3|.|TRBJ1-5|.
CAISGAGDQPQHF
TGTGCCATCAGTGGGGCAGGGGATCAGCCCCAGCATTTT
>TRBV5-1|.|TRBJ2-3|.
CASRNPSTDTQYF
TGCGCCAGCCGAAACCCCTCAACAGATACGCAGTATTTT
>TRBV28|.|TRBJ1-6|.
CASIFDGSYNSPLHF
TGTGCCAGCATCTTCGACGGATCCTATAATTCACCCCTCCACTTT
>TRBV11-2|TRBD2|TRBJ2-1|.
CASSTSGLAGDEQFF
TGTGCCAGCAGCACCTCGGGACTAGCGGGAGATGAGCAGTTCTTC
>TRBV14|.|TRBJ1-2|.
CASSQDPGSRYGYTF
TGTGCCAGCAGCCAAGATCCGGGATCCCGCTATGGCTACACCTTC
>TRBV9|.|TRBJ1-6|.
CASSPRATDYNSPLHF
TGTGCCAGCAGCCCCCGGGCGACAGACTATAATTCACCCCTCCACTTT
>TRBV7-3|.|TRBJ1-1|.
CASSLTQVNTEAFF
TGTGCCAGCAGCTTAACCCAGGTGAACACTGAAGCTTTCTTT
>TRBV15|TRBD2|TRBJ2-3|.
CATSRGLAGSTDTQYF
TGTGCCACCAGCAGAGGCCTAGCGGGGAGCACAGATACGCAGTATTTT